This T cell receptor beta chain was captured by sequencing in a study of blood T cell repertoires in COVID-19. The table came from immunoSEQ multiplex PCR; TCRdb's copy has only in-frame clones and leaves some out. The data hold 230,000 or so clones, with about 91% observed a single time. Everyone who took part was roughly 18 to 89 years old, and they came from 24 US areas. Which cohort a participant joined came from the clinical history participants gave. What was sequenced was PBMCs or T cells enriched from blood (not recorded which). The receptor was derived from a woman between 40 and 50 years old with acute COVID-19.

CDR3: CASRIQGARGTEAFF. DNA of the CDR3: TGTGCCAGCAGGATACAGGGGGCGCGCGGCACTGAAGCTTTCTTT. The V call is TRBV2, the J call TRBJ1-1; the match to TRBD1 covers 9 bases. The CDR3 is 15 amino acids. The V gene's germline CDR1 is SNHLY and CDR2 FYNNEI. Trimming cost V 6 bases and J 4 bases; bases outside gene matches: 9.